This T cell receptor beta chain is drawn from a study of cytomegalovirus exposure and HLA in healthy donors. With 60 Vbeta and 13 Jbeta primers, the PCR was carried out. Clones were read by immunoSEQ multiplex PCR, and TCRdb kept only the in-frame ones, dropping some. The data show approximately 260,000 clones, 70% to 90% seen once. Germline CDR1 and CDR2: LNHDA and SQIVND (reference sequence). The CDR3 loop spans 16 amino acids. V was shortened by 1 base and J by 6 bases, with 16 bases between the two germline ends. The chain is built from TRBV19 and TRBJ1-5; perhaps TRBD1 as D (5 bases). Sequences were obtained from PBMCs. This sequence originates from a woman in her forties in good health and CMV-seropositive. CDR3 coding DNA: TGTGCCAGTAGTATAGTCCCGACAGAAGGAAGTCAGCCCCAGCATTTT. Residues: CASSIVPTEGSQPQHF.